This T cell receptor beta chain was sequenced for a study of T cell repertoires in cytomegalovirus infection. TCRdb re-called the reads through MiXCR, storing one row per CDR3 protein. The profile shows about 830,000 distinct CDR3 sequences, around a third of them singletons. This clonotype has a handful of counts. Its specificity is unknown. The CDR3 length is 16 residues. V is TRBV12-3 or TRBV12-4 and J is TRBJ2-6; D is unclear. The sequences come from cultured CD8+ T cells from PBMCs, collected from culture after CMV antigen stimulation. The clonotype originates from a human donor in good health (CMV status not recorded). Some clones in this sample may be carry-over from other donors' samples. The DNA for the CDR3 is TGTGTTACTCCCGACGTTCACAGCACTGGGGCCAACGTCCTGACTTTC. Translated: CVTPDVHSTGANVLTF.